This T cell receptor beta chain was recorded in a study of neoadjuvant anti-PD-1 for oral cavity cancer. Study as a whole: Patients without progression received a fourth nivolumab dose around day 43, then surgical resection on days 50-56. General study points: After neoadjuvant nivolumab, PBMC T cell clonality was significantly higher in non-responders than responders.

Repertoires were generated with immunoSEQ multiplex PCR, while TCRdb's copy carries only in-frame clones and drops some. The profile shows approximately 15,000 clones, around 57% of them singletons. About this clone itself: Its antigen is unknown.

These newly diagnosed stage II-IVA oral cavity squamous cell carcinoma patients had no prior systemic or radiation treatment. The source of this sequence is a person between 35 and 79 years old with oral cavity squamous cell carcinoma. Material: PBMCs, obtained before nivolumab (anti-PD-1) treatment.

This CDR3 is CASSQVNEERGRTQYF. CDR3 DNA sequence: TGCGCCAGCAGCCAAGTAAACGAGGAAAGGGGCAGGACCCAGTACTTC. The J gene is TRBJ2-5, the V gene TRBV4-1, with a possible D match to TRBD1 (5 bases). Germline loops: CDR1 MGHRA, CDR2 YSYEKL. This CDR3 has 16 residues. Trimming cost V 1 base and J 7 bases, with 19 bases left between them.